This T cell receptor beta chain was observed in a study of OX40 agonist ivuxolimab in advanced cancers. Study-level background: The group had a mean age of around 64 years, ranged from 23 to 79, and was approximately 81% male. Partial responses occurred in Three dose-escalation patients, one with hepatocellular carcinoma and two with cutaneous melanoma. Study results and limitations: Certain nonresponding patients likewise had low normalized T-cell clonal expansion. Expanded clones tended on average to be more numerous among CD8+ T cells than CD4+.

As regards this clone: Its antigen is unknown.

With 5 bases clipped from V and 4 bases from J, the junction kept 9 bases outside the gene matches. The CDR3 has 15 residues. Per germline, CDR1 LGHNA and CDR2 YSLEER. TCRdb keeps only in-frame clones here, not all; method: immunoSEQ multiplex PCR. The table records some 12,000 clones, 79% of them present only once. The sequence came from an adult with an advanced solid tumor such as melanoma, head and neck, liver or kidney cancer. The V and J genes are TRBV4-3 and TRBJ2-7; 9 bases align to TRBD1. Source: CD4+ or CD8+ T cells sorted from blood, taken in a trial of the OX40 agonist ivuxolimab. The CDR3 DNA reads TGCGCCAGCAGCTTAACCGGGACAGGGAGGTACGAGCAGTACTTC. Its translation is CASSLTGTGRYEQYF.